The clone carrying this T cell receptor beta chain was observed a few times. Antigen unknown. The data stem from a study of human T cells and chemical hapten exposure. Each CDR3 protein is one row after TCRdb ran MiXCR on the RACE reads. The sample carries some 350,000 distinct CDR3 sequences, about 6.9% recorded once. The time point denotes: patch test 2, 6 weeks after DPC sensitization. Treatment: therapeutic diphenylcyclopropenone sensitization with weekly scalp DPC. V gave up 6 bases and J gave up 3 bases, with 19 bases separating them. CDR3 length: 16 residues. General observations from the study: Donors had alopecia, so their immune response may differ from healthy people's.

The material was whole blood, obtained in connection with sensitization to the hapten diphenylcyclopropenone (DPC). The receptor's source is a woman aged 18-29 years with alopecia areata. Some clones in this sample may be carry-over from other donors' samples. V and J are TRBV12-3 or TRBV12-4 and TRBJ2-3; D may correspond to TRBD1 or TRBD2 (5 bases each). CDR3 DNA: TGTGCCAGCAGGATGCCGGGACCCAAGACGACAGATACGCAGTATTTT. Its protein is CASRMPGPKTTDTQYF.